Sequencing of this T cell receptor beta chain was carried out in a study of early T cells in non-severe SARS-CoV-2 infection. Study details: RNA in bulk from unsorted whole blood was sequenced, and chains were unpaired.

TCRdb processed the 5' RACE reads anew with MiXCR; each CDR3 protein has one entry. The data contain about 36,000 distinct CDR3 sequences, 6% to 7.5% of them singletons. This clonotype was observed a few times. This CDR3 is 14 amino acids long. V was pared by 3 bases and J by 5 bases, with 11 bases between. Germline CDR1 SNHLY, CDR2 FYNNEI. The V call is TRBV2, the J call TRBJ2-1, with D hard to call. The sample here was whole blood, taken at baseline. The source is an adult who was a healthcare worker with PCR-confirmed SARS-CoV-2 infection or an uninfected control (not recorded which). The CDR3 reads CASSEWTHHNEQFF. The CDR3 nucleotides are TGTGCCAGCAGTGAGTGGACCCACCACAATGAGCAGTTCTTC.